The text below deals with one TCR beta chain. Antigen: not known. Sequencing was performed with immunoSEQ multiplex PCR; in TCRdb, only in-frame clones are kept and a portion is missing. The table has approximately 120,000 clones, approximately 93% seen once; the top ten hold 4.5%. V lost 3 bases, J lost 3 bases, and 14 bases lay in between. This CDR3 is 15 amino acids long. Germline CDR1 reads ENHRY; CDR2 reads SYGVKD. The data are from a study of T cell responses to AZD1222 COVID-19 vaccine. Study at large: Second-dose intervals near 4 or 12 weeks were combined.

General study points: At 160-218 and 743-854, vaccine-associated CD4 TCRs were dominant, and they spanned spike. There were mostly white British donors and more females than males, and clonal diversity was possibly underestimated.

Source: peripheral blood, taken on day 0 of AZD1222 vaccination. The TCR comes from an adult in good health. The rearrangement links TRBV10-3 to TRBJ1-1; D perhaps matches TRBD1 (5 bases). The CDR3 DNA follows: TGTGCCATCAGTGACGGTAACTCCAGGGACACTGAAGCTTTCTTT. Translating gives CAISDGNSRDTEAFF.